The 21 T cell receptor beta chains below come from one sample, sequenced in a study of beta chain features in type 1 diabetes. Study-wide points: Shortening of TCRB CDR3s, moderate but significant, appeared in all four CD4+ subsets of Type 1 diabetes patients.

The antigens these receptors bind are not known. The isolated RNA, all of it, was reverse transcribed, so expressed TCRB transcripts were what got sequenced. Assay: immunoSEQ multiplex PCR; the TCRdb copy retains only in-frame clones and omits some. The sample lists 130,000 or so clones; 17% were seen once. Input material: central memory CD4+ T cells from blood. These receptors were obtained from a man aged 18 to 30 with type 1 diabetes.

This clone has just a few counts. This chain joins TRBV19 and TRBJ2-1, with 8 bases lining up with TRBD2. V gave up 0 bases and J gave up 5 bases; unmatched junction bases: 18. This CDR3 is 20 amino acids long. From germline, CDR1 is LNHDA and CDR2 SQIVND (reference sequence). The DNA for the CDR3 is TGTGCCAGTAGTATAGATCTATGGAGGGCTTCCGGGACTAGAGACAATGAGCAGTTCTTC. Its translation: CASSIDLWRASGTRDNEQFF.

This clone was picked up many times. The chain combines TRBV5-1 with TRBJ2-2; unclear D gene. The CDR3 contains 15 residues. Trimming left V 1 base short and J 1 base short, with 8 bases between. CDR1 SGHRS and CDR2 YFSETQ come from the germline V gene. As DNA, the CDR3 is TGCGCCAGCAGCTTGAATAGGGAGAACACCGGGGAGCTGTTTTTT. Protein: CASSLNRENTGELFF.

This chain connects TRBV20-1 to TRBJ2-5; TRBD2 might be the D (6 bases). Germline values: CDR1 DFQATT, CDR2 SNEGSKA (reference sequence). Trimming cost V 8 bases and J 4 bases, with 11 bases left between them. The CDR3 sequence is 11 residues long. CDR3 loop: CSYPAGETQYF. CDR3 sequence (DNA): TGCAGTTATCCAGCGGGAGAGACCCAGTACTTC.

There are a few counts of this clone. The CDR3 coding sequence is TGTGCCAGCAGTTCAGGTCTTGCCAGAGCTTTCTTT. Its protein is CASSSGLARAFF. This rearrangement joins TRBV28 to TRBJ1-1; D is unresolved. V lost 4 bases and J lost 10, with 13 bases in between. This CDR3 has 12 residues. Germline V gene sequence: CDR1 MDHEN, CDR2 SYDVKM.

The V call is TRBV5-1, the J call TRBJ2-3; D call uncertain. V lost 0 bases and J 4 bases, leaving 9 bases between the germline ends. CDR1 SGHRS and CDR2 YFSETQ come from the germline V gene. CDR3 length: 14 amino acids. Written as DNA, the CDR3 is TGCGCCAGCAGCTTGGAGGTAAACGCAGATACGCAGTATTTT. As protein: CASSLEVNADTQYF.

The CDR3 here is CASSQDLSQGLSTDTQYF. The CDR3 nucleotides are TGCGCCAGCAGCCAAGATCTGTCCCAGGGCCTTAGCACAGATACGCAGTATTTT. This chain connects TRBV4-1 to TRBJ2-3, with D possibly being TRBD1 (5 bases). The CDR3 runs to 18 residues. V lost 0 bases and J lost 0, with 16 bases in between. Germline V gives CDR1 MGHRA, CDR2 YSYEKL.

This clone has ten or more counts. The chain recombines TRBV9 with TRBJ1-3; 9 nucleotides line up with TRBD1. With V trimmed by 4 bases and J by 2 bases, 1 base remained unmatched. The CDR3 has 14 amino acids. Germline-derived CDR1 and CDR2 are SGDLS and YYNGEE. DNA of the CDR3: TGTGCCAGCAGCCGGGACAGGGCTGGAAACACCATATATTTT. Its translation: CASSRDRAGNTIYF.

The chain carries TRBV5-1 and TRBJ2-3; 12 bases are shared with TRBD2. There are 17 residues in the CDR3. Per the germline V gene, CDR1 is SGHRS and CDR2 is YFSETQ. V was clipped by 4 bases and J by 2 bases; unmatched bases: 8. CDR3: CASSQGTSGHTTDTQYF. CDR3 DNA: TGCGCCAGCAGCCAAGGGACTAGCGGGCACACCACAGATACGCAGTATTTT. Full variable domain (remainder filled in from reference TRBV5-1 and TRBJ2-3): KAGVTQTPRYLIKTRGQQVTLSCSPISGHRSVSWYQQTPGQGLQFLFEYFSETQRNKGNFPGRFSGRQFSNSRSEMNVSTLELGDSALYLCASSQGTSGHTTDTQYFGPGTRLTVL.

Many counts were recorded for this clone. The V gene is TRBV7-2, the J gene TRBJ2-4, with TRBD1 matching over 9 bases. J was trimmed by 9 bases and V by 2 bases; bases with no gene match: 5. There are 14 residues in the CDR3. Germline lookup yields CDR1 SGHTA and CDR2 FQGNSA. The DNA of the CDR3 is TGTGCCAGCAGCTTAACAGGGGGCGCTGGCATTCAGTACTTC. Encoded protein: CASSLTGGAGIQYF.

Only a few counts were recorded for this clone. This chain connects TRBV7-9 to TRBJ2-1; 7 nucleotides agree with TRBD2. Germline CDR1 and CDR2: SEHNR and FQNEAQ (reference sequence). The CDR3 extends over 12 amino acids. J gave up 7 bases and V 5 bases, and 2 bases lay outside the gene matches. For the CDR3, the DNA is TGTGCCAGCAGCCGTAGCGGGAATGAGCAGTTCTTC. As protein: CASSRSGNEQFF.

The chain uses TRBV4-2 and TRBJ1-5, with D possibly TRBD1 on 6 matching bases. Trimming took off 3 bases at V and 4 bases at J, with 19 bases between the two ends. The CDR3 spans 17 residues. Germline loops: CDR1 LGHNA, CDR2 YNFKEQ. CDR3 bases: TGTGCCAGCAGCCAGGTCGGGACAAGAGGCGGTAATCAGCCCCAGCATTTT. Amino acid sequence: CASSQVGTRGGNQPQHF.

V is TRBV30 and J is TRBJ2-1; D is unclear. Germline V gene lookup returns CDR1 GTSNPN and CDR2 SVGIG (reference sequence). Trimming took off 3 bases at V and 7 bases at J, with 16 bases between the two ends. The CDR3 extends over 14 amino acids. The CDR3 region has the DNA TGTGCCTGGAGAGTATCGACCCTCCGGAATGAGCAGTTCTTC. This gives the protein CAWRVSTLRNEQFF.

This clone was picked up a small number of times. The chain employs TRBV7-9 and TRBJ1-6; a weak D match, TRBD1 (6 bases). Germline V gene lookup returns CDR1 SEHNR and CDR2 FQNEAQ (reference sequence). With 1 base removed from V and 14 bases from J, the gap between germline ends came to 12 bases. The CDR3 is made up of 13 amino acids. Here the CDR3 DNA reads TGTGCCAGCAGCTTAGAAGCAGGGGCGGCCCTCCACTTT. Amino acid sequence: CASSLEAGAALHF.

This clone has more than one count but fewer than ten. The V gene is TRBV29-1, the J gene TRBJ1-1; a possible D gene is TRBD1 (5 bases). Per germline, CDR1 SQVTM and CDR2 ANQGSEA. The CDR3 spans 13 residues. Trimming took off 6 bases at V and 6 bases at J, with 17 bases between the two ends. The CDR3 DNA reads TGCAGCGTGAGTGAACAGGAGTCCGCTGAAGCTTTCTTT. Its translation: CSVSEQESAEAFF.

The CDR3 DNA is TGCGCCAGCAGCCAAGTGGGGCCAGTAGATGAGCAGTTCTTC. As protein: CASSQVGPVDEQFF. V gene TRBV4-1 combines with J gene TRBJ2-1, with TRBD1 as a possible D gene (5 bases). Trimming stripped 1 base from V and 8 bases from J, with 12 bases between. CDR3 length equals 14 residues. Germline CDR1 is MGHRA and CDR2 is YSYEKL.

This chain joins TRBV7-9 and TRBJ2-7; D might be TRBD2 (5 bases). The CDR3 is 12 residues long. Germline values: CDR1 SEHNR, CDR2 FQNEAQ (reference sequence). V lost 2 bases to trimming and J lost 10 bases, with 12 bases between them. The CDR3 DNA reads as TGTGCCAGCAGCTTAAGTGGAGAGGGCCAGTACTTC. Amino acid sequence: CASSLSGEGQYF. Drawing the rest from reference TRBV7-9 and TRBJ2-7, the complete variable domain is DTGVSQNPRHKITKRGQNVTFRCDPISEHNRLYWYRQTLGQGPEFLTYFQNEAQLEKSRLLSDRFSAERPKGSFSTLEIQRTEQGDSAMYLCASSLSGEGQYFGPGTRLTVT.

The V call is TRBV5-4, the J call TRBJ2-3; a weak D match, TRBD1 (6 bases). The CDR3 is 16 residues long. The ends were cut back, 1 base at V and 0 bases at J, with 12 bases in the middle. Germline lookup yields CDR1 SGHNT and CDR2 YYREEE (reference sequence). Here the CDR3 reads CASSLKAGASTDTQYF. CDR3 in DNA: TGTGCCAGCAGCTTGAAGGCAGGGGCGAGCACAGATACGCAGTATTTT.

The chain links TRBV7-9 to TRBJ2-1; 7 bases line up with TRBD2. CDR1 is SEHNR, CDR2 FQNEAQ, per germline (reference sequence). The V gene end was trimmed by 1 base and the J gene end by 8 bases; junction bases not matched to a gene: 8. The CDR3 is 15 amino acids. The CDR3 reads CASSLVPRGRDEQFF. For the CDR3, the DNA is TGTGCCAGCAGCTTAGTACCGCGCGGGAGAGATGAGCAGTTCTTC.

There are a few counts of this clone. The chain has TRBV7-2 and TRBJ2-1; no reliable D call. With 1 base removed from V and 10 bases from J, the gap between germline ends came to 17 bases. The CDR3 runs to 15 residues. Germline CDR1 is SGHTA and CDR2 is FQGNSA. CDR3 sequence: CASSLGLGLIGEQFF. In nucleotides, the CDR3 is TGTGCCAGCAGCTTAGGATTGGGCCTCATCGGGGAGCAGTTCTTC. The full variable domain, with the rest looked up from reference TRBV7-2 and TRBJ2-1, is GAGVSQSPSNKVTEKGKDVELRCDPISGHTALYWYRQSLGQGLEFLIYFQGNSAPDKSGLPSDRFSAERTGGSVSTLTIQRTQQEDSAVYLCASSLGLGLIGEQFFGPGTRLTVL.

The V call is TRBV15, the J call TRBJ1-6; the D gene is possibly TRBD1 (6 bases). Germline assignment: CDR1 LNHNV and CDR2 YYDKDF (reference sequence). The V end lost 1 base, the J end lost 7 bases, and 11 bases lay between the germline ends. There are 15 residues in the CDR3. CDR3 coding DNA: TGTGCCACCAGCAGAGGCTTAACAGGGAATTCACCCCTCCACTTT. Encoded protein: CATSRGLTGNSPLHF.

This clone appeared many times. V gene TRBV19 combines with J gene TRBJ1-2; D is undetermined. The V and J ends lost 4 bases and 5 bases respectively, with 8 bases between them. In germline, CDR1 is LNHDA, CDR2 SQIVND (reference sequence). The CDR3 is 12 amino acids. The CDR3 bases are TGTGCCAGTAGTACATGGGATTATGGCTACACCTTC. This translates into CASSTWDYGYTF.